The clone carrying this TCR beta chain has a handful of counts. Its antigen is as yet unknown. This record comes from a study of shared clonotypes between healthy human individuals. Study observations and caveats: Only blood was sampled, and tissue TCR repertoires likely differ from blood ones.

Donors, without exception, were Caucasian adults residing in Nashville, Tennessee. The junction had 8 bases not matched to a gene; V was cut back by 2 bases and J by 6 bases. The CDR3 contains 15 residues. CDR1 and CDR2 (germline): MDHEN, SYDVKM. The table came from immunoSEQ multiplex PCR; TCRdb's copy has only in-frame clones and leaves some out. Among some 450,000 clones listed, around 77% were seen once. The chain joins TRBV28 to TRBJ2-3, with 7 bases that match TRBD1. This clonotype originated in a woman in her thirties or forties in good health. Some clones in this sample may be carry-over from other donors' samples. Sequencing was done on a sample of PBMCs. The CDR3 loop is CASSLARARGDTQYF. The CDR3 DNA reads as TGTGCCAGCAGTTTAGCCCGGGCCAGGGGGGATACGCAGTATTTT. Looking up the rest from reference TRBV28 and TRBJ2-3 gives the full variable domain: DVKVTQSSRYLVKRTGEKVFLECVQDMDHENMFWYRQDPGLGLRLIYFSYDVKMKEKGDIPEGYSVSREKKERFSLILESASTNQTSMYLCASSLARARGDTQYFGPGTRLTVL.